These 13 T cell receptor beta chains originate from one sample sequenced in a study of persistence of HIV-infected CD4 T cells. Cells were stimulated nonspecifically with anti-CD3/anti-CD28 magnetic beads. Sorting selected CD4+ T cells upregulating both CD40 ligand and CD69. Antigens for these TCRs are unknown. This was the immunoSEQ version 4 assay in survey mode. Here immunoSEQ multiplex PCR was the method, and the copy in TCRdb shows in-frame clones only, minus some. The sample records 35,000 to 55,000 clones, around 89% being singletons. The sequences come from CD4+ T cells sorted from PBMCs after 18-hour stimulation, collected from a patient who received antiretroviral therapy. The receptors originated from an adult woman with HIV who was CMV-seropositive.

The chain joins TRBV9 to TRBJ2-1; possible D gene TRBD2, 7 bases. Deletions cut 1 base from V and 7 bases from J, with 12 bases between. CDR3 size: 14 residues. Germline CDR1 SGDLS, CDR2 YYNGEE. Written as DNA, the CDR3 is TGTGCCAGCAGCGTATCCGGGGGGCATAATGAGCAGTTCTTC. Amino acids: CASSVSGGHNEQFF.

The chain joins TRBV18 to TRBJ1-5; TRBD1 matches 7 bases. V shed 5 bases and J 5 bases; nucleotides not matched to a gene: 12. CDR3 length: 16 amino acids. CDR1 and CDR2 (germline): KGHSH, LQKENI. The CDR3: CASSSMIDRDHQPQHF. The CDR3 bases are TGTGCCAGCTCATCCATGATAGACAGGGACCATCAGCCCCAGCATTTT.

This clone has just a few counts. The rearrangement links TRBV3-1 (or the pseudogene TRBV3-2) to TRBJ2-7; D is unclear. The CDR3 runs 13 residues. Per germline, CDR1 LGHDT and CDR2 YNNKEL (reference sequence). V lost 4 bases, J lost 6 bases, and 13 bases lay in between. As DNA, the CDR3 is TGTGCCAGCAGCCCAAGGACGCGGAGCGAGCAGTACTTC. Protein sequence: CASSPRTRSEQYF.

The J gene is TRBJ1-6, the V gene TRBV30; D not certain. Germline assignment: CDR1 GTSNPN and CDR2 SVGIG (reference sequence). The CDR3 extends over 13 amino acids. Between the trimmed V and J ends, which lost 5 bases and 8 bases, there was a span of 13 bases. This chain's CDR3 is CAWAGRWDSPLHF. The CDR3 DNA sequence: TGTGCCTGGGCTGGGAGGTGGGATTCACCCCTCCACTTT.

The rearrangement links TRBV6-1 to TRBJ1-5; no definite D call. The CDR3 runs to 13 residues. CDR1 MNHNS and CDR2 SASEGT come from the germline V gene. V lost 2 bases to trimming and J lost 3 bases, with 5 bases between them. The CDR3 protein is CASSEQVNQPQHF. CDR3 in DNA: TGTGCCAGCAGTGAACAGGTCAATCAGCCCCAGCATTTT.

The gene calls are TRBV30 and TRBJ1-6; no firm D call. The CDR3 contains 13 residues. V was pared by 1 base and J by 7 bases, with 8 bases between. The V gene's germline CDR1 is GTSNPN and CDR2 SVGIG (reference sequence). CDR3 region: CAWSAVYNSPLHF. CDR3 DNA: TGTGCCTGGAGTGCGGTCTACAATTCACCCCTCCACTTT.

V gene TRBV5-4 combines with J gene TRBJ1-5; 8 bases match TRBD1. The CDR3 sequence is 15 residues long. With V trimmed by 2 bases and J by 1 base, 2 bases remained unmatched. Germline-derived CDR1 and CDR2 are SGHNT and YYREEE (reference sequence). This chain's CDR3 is CASSLDRGSNQPQHF. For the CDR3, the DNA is TGTGCCAGCAGCTTAGACAGGGGCAGCAATCAGCCCCAGCATTTT.

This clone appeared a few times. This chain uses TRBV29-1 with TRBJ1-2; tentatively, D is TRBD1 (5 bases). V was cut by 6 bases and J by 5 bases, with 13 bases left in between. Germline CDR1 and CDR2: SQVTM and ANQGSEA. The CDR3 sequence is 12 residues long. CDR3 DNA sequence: TGCAGCGTGGCGCGGGAGGGGTATGGCTACACCTTC. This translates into CSVAREGYGYTF.

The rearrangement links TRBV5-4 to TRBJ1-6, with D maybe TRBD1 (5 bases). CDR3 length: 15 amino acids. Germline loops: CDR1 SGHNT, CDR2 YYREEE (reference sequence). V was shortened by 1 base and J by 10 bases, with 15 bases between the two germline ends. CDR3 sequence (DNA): TGTGCCAGCAGCTTGAGTGCCGGGGCAGGGTCACCCCTCCACTTT. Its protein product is CASSLSAGAGSPLHF.

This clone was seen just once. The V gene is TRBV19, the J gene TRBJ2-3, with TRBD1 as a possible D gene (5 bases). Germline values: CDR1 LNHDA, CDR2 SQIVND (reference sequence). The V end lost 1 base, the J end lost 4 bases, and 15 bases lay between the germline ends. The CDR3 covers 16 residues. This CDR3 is CASSIVQGWSADTQYF. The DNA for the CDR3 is TGTGCCAGTAGTATAGTTCAGGGTTGGAGTGCAGATACGCAGTATTTT. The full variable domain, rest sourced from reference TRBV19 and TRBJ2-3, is DGGITQSPKYLFRKEGQNVTLSCEQNLNHDAMYWYRQDPGQGLRLIYYSQIVNDFQKGDIAEGYSVSREKKESFPLTVTSAQKNPTAFYLCASSIVQGWSADTQYFGPGTRLTVL.

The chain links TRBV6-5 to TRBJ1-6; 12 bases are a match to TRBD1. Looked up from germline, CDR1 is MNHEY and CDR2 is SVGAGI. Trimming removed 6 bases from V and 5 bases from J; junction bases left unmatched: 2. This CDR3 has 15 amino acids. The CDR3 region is CASRRDRGHNSPLHF. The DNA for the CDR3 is TGTGCCAGCAGACGGGACAGGGGGCATAATTCACCCCTCCACTTT.

The CDR3 DNA sequence: TGTGCCAGCAGCTTGGAATGGGGGAGCACTGAAGCTTTCTTT. Amino acids: CASSLEWGSTEAFF. V usage is TRBV5-8 and J usage is TRBJ1-1; weak D call: TRBD1 (5 bases). V lost 0 bases and J lost 4, with 10 bases in between. CDR3 length equals 14 residues. Germline-derived CDR1 and CDR2 are SGHTS and YDEGEE.

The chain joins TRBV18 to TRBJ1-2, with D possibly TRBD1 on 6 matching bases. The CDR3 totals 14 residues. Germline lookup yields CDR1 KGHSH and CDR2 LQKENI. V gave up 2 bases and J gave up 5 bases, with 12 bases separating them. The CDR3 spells CASSPSNQGYGYTF. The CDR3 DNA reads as TGTGCCAGCTCACCATCAAACCAGGGGTATGGCTACACCTTC.